This T cell receptor (beta chain) was found in a study of OX40 agonist ivuxolimab in advanced cancers. In the study overall: The patients received ivuxolimab by intravenous route every 2 weeks at 0.01 to 10 mg/kg. General study findings and limits: There was clonal expansion of CD4+ and CD8+ blood T cells by week 6 at 0.1 to 3.0 mg/kg. The mean number of expanded clones was higher in CD8+ T cells than in CD4+.

Produced via immunoSEQ multiplex PCR; TCRdb's table is partial and in-frame only. The repertoire has some 74,000 clones, almost 85% of them found once; the top ten carry around 5%. The CDR3 loop spans 16 amino acids. Trimming removed 2 bases at V and 2 bases at J, with 13 bases between. Germline assignment: CDR1 SGHAT and CDR2 FQNNGV. Notes on this clone: Its antigen is undetermined.

This sequence originates from an adult with an advanced solid tumor such as melanoma, head and neck, liver or kidney cancer. The specimen was CD4+ or CD8+ T cells sorted from blood, collected in a trial of the OX40 agonist ivuxolimab. The gene calls are TRBV11-2 and TRBJ2-1; D not resolved. The CDR3 DNA follows: TGTGCCAGCAGCTTACCAGGCAGAAAGACCTACAATGAGCAGTTCTTC. Its protein product is CASSLPGRKTYNEQFF. The full variable domain, its missing parts supplied by reference TRBV11-2 and TRBJ2-1, is EAGVAQSPRYKIIEKRQSVAFWCNPISGHATLYWYQQILGQGPKLLIQFQNNGVVDDSQLPKDRFSAERLKGVDSTLKIQPAKLEDSAVYLCASSLPGRKTYNEQFFGPGTRLTVL.